This TCR beta chain was documented in a study of shared T cell receptors in the human thymus. Clones were read by immunoSEQ multiplex PCR, and TCRdb kept only the in-frame ones, dropping some. This sample has over 65,000 clones, with 90% to 95% found just once. The CDR3 runs to 13 residues. Between the trimmed V and J ends, which lost 2 bases and 5 bases, there was a span of 9 bases. Looked up from germline, CDR1 is MNHEY and CDR2 is SMNVEV (reference sequence). Sequenced sample: thymocytes. The rearrangement uses TRBV27 and TRBJ1-1; D not resolved. The receptor was derived from a human donor. The CDR3 region is CASSLTLGTEAFF. The DNA of the CDR3 is TGTGCCAGCAGTTTAACCCTGGGGACTGAAGCTTTCTTT.